This T cell receptor (beta chain) was documented in a study of tumor and adjacent non-tumor tissue in lung cancer. Whole-study context: Patients comprised approximately eleven adenocarcinoma, a couple of squamous cell carcinoma and 1 small cell lung cancer. Each sample yielded a few million productive TCRbeta reads on average.

The library came from three nested PCR rounds adapted from ARM-PCR protocols. TCRdb processed the multiplex PCR reads anew with MiXCR; each CDR3 protein has one entry. The data hold about 70,000 distinct CDR3 sequences, with around three quarters observed a single time. In germline, CDR1 is SQVTM, CDR2 ANQGSEA. This CDR3 comprises 14 residues. Findings and caveats of the study: Normal lung showed higher cumulative top 100 clone frequency than tumor.

With regard to this clonotype: Its antigen is as yet unknown. One junction end does not reproduce the germline sequence, and a read error may be involved.

No cell sorting was done before RNA was extracted from the tissue. This sequence originates from a man aged 55 to 69 with non-small cell lung cancer. The source material was lung tumor tissue. This sequence joins TRBV29-1 and TRBJ2-7, with 9 bases aligning to TRBD1. The CDR3 region is CSFRAGTGCNEKYF. As DNA, the CDR3 is TGCAGCTTCAGAGCCGGGACAGGGTGCAACGAGAAGTACTTC.